This T cell receptor (beta chain) was identified during a study of OX40 agonist ivuxolimab in advanced cancers. Overall study: Ivuxolimab, which is an agonistic anti-OX40 (CD134) antibody, was administered to the patients. Ivuxolimab, which patients received intravenously every 2 weeks, was dosed at 0.01 to 10 mg/kg. Whole-study findings and limits: Among the least clonally expanded were partial responders at 0.1-3.0 mg/kg.

Profiled with immunoSEQ multiplex PCR; TCRdb holds only in-frame clones, not every one. The sample has tens of thousands of clones, 84% seen once. To note about this clone: Its target is not known.

Researchers took blood at baseline, on cycle 4 day 1, and on cycle 7 day 1. Trimming cost V 4 bases and J 6 bases, with 15 bases left between them. Germline CDR1 reads KGHSH; CDR2 reads LQKENI. There are 15 residues in the CDR3. This chain joins TRBV18 and TRBJ2-2; TRBD2 is a possible D gene (5 bases). The clonotype was recovered from an adult with an advanced solid tumor such as melanoma, head and neck, liver or kidney cancer. The sample consisted of CD4+ or CD8+ T cells sorted from blood, taken in a trial of the OX40 agonist ivuxolimab. The CDR3 nucleotides read TGTGCCAGCTCACAGCTAGAGGGCCGATCCGGGGAGCTGTTTTTT. It yields the protein CASSQLEGRSGELFF.